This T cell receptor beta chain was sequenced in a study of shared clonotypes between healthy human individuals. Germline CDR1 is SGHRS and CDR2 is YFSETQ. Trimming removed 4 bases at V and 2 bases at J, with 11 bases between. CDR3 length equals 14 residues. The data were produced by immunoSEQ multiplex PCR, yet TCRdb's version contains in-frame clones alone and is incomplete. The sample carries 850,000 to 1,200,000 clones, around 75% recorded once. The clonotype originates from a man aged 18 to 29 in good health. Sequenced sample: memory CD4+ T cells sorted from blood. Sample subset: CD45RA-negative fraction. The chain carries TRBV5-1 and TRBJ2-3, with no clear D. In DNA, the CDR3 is TGCGCCAGCAGCAATCAGGACCTCACAGATACGCAGTATTTT. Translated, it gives CASSNQDLTDTQYF.